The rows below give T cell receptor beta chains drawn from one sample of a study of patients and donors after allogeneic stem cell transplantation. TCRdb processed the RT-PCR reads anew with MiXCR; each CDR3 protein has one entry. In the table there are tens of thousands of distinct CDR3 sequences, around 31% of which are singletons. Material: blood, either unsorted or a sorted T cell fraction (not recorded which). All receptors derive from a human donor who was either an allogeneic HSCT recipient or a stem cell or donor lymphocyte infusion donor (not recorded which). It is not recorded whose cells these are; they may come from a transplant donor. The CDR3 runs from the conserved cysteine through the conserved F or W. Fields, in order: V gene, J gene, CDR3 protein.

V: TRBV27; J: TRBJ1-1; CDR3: CASSLRAMNTEAFF
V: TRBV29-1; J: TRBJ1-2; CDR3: CSVTGTGTNYGYTF
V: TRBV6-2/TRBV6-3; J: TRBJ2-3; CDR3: CASSFYRWGGTDTQYF
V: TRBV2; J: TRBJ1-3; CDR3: CASSSQTGVKGNTIYF
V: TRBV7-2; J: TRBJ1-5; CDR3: CASSFDSFNQPQHF
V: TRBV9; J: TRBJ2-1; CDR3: CASSLRLAGYLYNEQFF
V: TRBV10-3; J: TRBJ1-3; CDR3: CAISGRDTSSGNTIYF
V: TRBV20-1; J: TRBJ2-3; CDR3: CSGPGLAIDTQYF
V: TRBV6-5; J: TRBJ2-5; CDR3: CASSLGKTQYF
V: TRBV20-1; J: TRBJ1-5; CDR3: CSASRGTFGPQHF
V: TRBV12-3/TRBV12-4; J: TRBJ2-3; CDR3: CASSNGATDTQYF
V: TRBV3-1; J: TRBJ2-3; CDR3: CASSQVGTLSVHTQYF
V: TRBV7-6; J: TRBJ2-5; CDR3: CASSLFGGSLGEETQYF
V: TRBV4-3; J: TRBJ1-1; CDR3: CASSQGRGVYTEAFF
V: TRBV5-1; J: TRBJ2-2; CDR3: CASSPRGQGITGELFF
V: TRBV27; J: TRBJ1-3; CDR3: CASAEDRTNTIYF
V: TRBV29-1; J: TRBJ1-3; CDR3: CSVERGDTIYF
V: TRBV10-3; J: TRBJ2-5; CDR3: CAISRGGETQYF
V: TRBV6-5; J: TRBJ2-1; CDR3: CASSSKGLAGDPNEQFF
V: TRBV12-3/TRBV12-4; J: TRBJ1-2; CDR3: CASSLTALGGYTF
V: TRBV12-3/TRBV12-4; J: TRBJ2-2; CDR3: CASRPNRGRRTGELFF
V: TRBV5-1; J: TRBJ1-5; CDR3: CASSLGYIGHQPQHF
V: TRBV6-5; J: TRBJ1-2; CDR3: CASSYSTGHGYTF
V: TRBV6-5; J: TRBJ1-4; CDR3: CASSYKAGGNEKLFF
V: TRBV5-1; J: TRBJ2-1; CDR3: CASSLAIRVEQFF
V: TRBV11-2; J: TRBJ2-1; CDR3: CASSISGLRDEQFF
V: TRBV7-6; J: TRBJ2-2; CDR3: CASSLVGQGVNTGELFF